The subject of this entry is one T cell receptor (beta chain). The data derive from a study of blood T cell repertoires in COVID-19. V lost 1 base and J 4 bases, leaving 17 bases between the germline ends. This CDR3 is 17 amino acids long. CDR1 and CDR2 (germline): LGHDT, YNNKEL (reference sequence). Assay: immunoSEQ multiplex PCR; the TCRdb copy retains only in-frame clones and omits some. The sample records 240,000 or so clones, 88% being singletons. Source material: peripheral blood. This sequence was found in a woman aged 30 to 39 with acute or convalescent COVID-19. The chain uses TRBV3-1 (or the pseudogene TRBV3-2) and TRBJ2-1, with D possibly TRBD2 on 6 matching bases. CDR3 sequence: CASSQGRMGGLYNEQFF. CDR3 in DNA: TGTGCCAGCAGCCAAGGCCGTATGGGGGGATTATACAATGAGCAGTTCTTC.